Described below is a single T cell receptor beta chain sequence and its context. This sample was included in a study of blood T cell repertoires in COVID-19. Study at large: COVID-19 samples from acute and convalescent phases originated in the United States, Italy and Spain. PBMCs, B-cell-depleted T cells, or T cells provided the cDNA or gDNA that made up the material.

Germline V CDR1 and CDR2: MNHEY, SVGAGI. With 9 bases clipped from V and 7 bases from J, the junction kept 4 bases outside the gene matches. This CDR3 comprises 12 residues. Per the original data handling: Reference gene primer amplification in the assay estimated nucleated cell counts. Repertoires were generated with immunoSEQ multiplex PCR, while TCRdb's copy carries only in-frame clones and drops some. That table furnishes V, J and clone size, whereas the DNA furnished D and trimming. The sample has roughly 250,000 clones, 70% to 75% seen once. The rearrangement links TRBV6-5 to TRBJ1-4; 8 nucleotides match TRBD1. Sequenced sample: peripheral blood. The source of this sequence is an elderly woman with acute or convalescent COVID-19. The CDR3 DNA sequence: TGTGCCAGTGGGACAGGAACTGAAAAACTGTTTTTT. This gives the protein CASGTGTEKLFF.